This record concerns one T cell receptor beta chain sequence. The antigen remains unidentified. This sample also contains other DNA sequences that code for the same CDR3. The source of the sample is a study of shared clonotypes between healthy human individuals. General observations from the study: Large sequencing depth failed to make sorted-subset sequencing complete, rarefaction showed.

It was across several immunoSEQ plates that each subset's genomic DNA was evenly split. The method was immunoSEQ multiplex PCR; TCRdb's version includes in-frame clones alone and lacks a portion of them. The top ten clones hold 0.36% of a sample with about 2.4 million clones, over 85% of them seen once. The clonotype comes from a man aged 18 to 30 in good health. Some clones in this sample may be carry-over from other donors' samples. Material: naive CD4+ T cells from PBMCs. Subset noted: CD45RA+ positively selected.

This CDR3 is CASSSGVTGELFF. The DNA for the CDR3 is TGTGCCAGCAGTTCAGGAGTCACCGGGGAGCTGTTTTTT. The chain combines TRBV6-5 with TRBJ2-2; the D is unclear. With 4 bases removed from V and 4 bases from J, the gap between germline ends came to 7 bases. Germline CDR1 is MNHEY and CDR2 is SVGAGI. There are 13 residues in the CDR3.